These 4 T cell receptor beta chains were sequenced from one sample in a study of T cells in Graves' hyperthyroidism and ophthalmopathy. RNA transcripts were the template for amplifying TCR beta CDR3 regions. Primed by the HTBI set, a first-round RT-PCR was run on the TCR CDR3. TCRdb passed the multiplex PCR reads through MiXCR, listing each CDR3 protein once. The sample includes around 600,000 distinct CDR3 sequences, approximately 16% of them seen just once. Sequencing was carried out using blood. These receptors were taken from a woman aged 40 to 55 with Graves' ophthalmopathy.

The genes are TRBV20-1 and TRBJ1-5; a possible D gene is TRBD1 (5 bases). The CDR3 consists of 14 residues. Germline CDR1 DFQATT, CDR2 SNEGSKA (reference sequence). V was clipped by 3 bases and J by 5 bases, with 14 bases between them. The DNA for the CDR3 is TGCAGTGCTAGCGCTCAGGGTGTGGATCAGCCCCAGCATTTT. Its translation: CSASAQGVDQPQHF.

This clonotype was recorded a few times. The chain combines TRBV2 with TRBJ1-5; 10 bases map to TRBD1. The germline CDR1 and CDR2 sequences are SNHLY and FYNNEI. The trim removed 3 bases at V and 0 bases at J, leaving 11 bases unmatched. This CDR3 contains 19 residues. The CDR3, as DNA: TGTGCCAGCAGTGAGACCCGGACAGGGGGGCGCCATAGCAATCAGCCCCAGCATTTT. Its protein product is CASSETRTGGRHSNQPQHF.

This chain links TRBV19 with TRBJ1-1, with D hard to call. The CDR3 has 14 amino acids. Between the trimmed V and J ends, which lost 1 base and 3 bases, there was a span of 9 bases. Germline V gene lookup returns CDR1 LNHDA and CDR2 SQIVND (reference sequence). The CDR3: CASSIVHSDTEAFF. CDR3 in DNA: TGTGCCAGTAGTATAGTACACAGCGACACTGAAGCTTTCTTT.

The V gene is TRBV19, the J gene TRBJ1-1; D may be TRBD1 (5 bases). Trimming removed 0 bases from V and 4 bases from J, with 9 bases in between. CDR3 length: 14 residues. Germline values: CDR1 LNHDA, CDR2 SQIVND (reference sequence). The CDR3 reads CASSIDQGGTEAFF. The DNA for the CDR3 is TGTGCCAGTAGTATAGATCAGGGCGGCACTGAAGCTTTCTTT. Filled out from reference TRBV19 and TRBJ1-1, the complete variable domain reads DGGITQSPKYLFRKEGQNVTLSCEQNLNHDAMYWYRQDPGQGLRLIYYSQIVNDFQKGDIAEGYSVSREKKESFPLTVTSAQKNPTAFYLCASSIDQGGTEAFFGQGTRLTVV.